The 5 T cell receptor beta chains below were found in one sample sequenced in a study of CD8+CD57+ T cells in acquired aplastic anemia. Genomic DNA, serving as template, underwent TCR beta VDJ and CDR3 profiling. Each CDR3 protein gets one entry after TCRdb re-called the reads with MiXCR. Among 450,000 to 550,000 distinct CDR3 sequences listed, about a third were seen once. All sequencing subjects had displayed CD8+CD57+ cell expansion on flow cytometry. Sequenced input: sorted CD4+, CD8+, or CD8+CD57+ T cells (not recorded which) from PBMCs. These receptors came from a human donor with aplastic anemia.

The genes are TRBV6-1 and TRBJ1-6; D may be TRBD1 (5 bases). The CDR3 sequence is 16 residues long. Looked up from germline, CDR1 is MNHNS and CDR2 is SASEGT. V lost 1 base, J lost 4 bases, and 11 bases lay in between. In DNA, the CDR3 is TGTGCCAGCAGTGAAGTTGGGGGGAGGTATAATTCACCCCTCCACTTT. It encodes CASSEVGGRYNSPLHF.

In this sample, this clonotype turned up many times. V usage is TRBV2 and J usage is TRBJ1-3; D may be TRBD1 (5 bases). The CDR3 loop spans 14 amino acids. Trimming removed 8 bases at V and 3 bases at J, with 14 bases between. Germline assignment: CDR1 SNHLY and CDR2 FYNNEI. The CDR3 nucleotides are TGTGCCAGCGCTAGGGGTGAGGGTGGAAACACCATATATTTT. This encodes CASARGEGGNTIYF.

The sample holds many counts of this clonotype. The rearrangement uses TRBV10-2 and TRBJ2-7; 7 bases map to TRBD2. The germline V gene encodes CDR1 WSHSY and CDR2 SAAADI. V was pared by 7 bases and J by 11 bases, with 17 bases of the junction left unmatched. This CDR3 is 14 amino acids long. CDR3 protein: CASTSGNPYEQEYF. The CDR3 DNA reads TGCGCCAGCACTAGCGGTAACCCTTACGAGCAGGAGTACTTC.

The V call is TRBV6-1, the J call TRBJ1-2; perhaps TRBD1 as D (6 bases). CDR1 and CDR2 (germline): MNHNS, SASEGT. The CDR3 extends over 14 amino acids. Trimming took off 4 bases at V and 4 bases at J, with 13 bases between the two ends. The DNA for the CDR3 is TGTGCCAGCAGTGCAGGAAGGGGGACCTATGGCTACACCTTC. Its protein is CASSAGRGTYGYTF.

The CDR3 here is CASSYSARVSLQSNQPQHF. DNA for the CDR3: TGTGCCAGCAGTTACTCGGCCAGGGTTTCGTTGCAGAGCAATCAGCCCCAGCATTTT. The gene calls are TRBV6-2 or TRBV6-3 and TRBJ1-5, with D perhaps matching TRBD1 (5 bases). Trimming stripped 0 bases from V and 1 base from J, with 19 bases between. Germline lookup yields CDR1 MNHEY and CDR2 SVGEGT. This CDR3 is 19 amino acids long.